Each of the 30 T cell receptor beta chains below was sequenced from the same sample in a study of molecular identifiers for immune sequencing clone quantification. TCRdb itself ran the PCR reads through MiXCR, one entry per CDR3 protein. Among approximately 550,000 distinct CDR3 sequences, around 23% were seen once, and the ten largest hold around 0.8%. The sample taken for sequencing was naive CD8+ T cells from blood, with Jurkat cell RNA spiked in. Subset in this sample: FACS-sorted CD8+CD4-CCR7+CD45RA+ naive T cells. All receptors derive from a human donor in good health. Some libraries in this study had Jurkat cell RNA spiked in.

About this clonotype: As the CDR3 is not closed by the conserved phenylalanine or tryptophan, this likely results from a read error. The chain is built from TRBV7-9 and TRBJ2-3; 16 nucleotides match TRBD2. Germline V CDR1 and CDR2: SEHNR, FQNEAQ (reference sequence). CDR3 length equals 19 residues. Germline trimming cut 6 bases from V and 1 base from J; bases unmatched to any gene: 10. The CDR3 DNA reads TGTGCCAGCAGACCACCGGGACTAGCGGGGGGGCGCGGCACAGATACGCAGTATTCT. Its translation: CASRPPGLAGGRGTDTQYS.

This clonotype was counted a few times. This chain joins TRBV28 and TRBJ2-7; D is ambiguous. Deletions cut 5 bases from V and 6 bases from J, with 11 bases between. The CDR3 runs 12 residues. CDR1 is MDHEN and CDR2 is SYDVKM in the germline V gene. The chain's CDR3 is CASSPRRSEQYF. DNA for the CDR3: TGTGCCAGCAGTCCCCGACGGTCCGAGCAGTACTTC.

V usage is TRBV7-6 and J usage is TRBJ1-1, with a weak D call TRBD1 (6 bases). The CDR3 has 13 amino acids. Trimming removed 6 bases from V and 4 bases from J, with 12 bases in between. The germline gives CDR1 SGHVS, CDR2 FNYEAQ. DNA for the CDR3: TGTGCCAGCAGTCCCGAGGGGGTCACTGAAGCTTTCTTT. Translation gives CASSPEGVTEAFF.

This clonotype was found a few times. The chain uses TRBV25-1 and TRBJ2-5, with D unresolved. The CDR3 consists of 13 residues. The germline V gene has CDR1 MGHDK and CDR2 SYGVNS. The V end was cut by 7 bases, the J end by 6 bases, with 15 bases between. The CDR3 protein is CASTSPRSQTQYF. Written as DNA, the CDR3 is TGTGCCAGCACCAGCCCCAGGTCGCAGACCCAGTACTTC. The variable domain in full, completed from reference TRBV25-1 and TRBJ2-5, reads EADIYQTPRYLVIGTGKKITLECSQTMGHDKMYWYQQDPGMELHLIHYSYGVNSTEKGDLSSESTVSRIRTEHFPLTLESARPSHTSQYLCASTSPRSQTQYFGPGTRLLVL.

V gene TRBV4-3 combines with J gene TRBJ1-2, with D possibly TRBD1 on 5 matching bases. This CDR3 has 17 residues. In germline, CDR1 is LGHNA, CDR2 YSLEER. Trimming took off 4 bases at V and 3 bases at J, with 21 bases between the two ends. CDR3 in DNA: TGCGCCAGCAGCCCCAGGACCCACGACAGCGGACACTATGGCTACACCTTC. Translating gives CASSPRTHDSGHYGYTF.

The sample holds a few counts of this clonotype. The chain has TRBV13 and TRBJ2-3; D is unclear. The CDR3 length is 13 residues. From germline, CDR1 is PRHDT and CDR2 FYEKMQ (reference sequence). The germline V and J ends were trimmed by 5 bases and 7 bases, with 13 bases remaining between them. CDR3 residues: CASSPPTTNTQYF. The CDR3, as DNA: TGTGCCAGCAGCCCGCCCACCACGAATACGCAGTATTTT. Together with reference TRBV13 and TRBJ2-3, the CDR3 gives the full variable domain: AAGVIQSPRHLIKEKRETATLKCYPIPRHDTVYWYQQGPGQDPQFLISFYEKMQSDKGSIPDRFSAQQFSDYHSELNMSSLELGDSALYFCASSPPTTNTQYFGPGTRLTVL.

This clonotype was counted ten times or more. The chain combines TRBV28 with TRBJ1-3; weak D call: TRBD1 (5 bases). Germline CDR1 and CDR2: MDHEN and SYDVKM. V shed 11 bases and J shed 2 bases, with 10 bases lying between them. CDR3 length equals 12 residues. The DNA of the CDR3 is TGTGCCTCGGGGCAGGCTGGAAACACCATATATTTT. Protein product: CASGQAGNTIYF. The full variable domain, its missing parts supplied by reference TRBV28 and TRBJ1-3, is DVKVTQSSRYLVKRTGEKVFLECVQDMDHENMFWYRQDPGLGLRLIYFSYDVKMKEKGDIPEGYSVSREKKERFSLILESASTNQTSMYLCASGQAGNTIYFGEGSWLTVV.

This clonotype has only a few counts. The chain combines TRBV2 with TRBJ2-3, with 11 bases fitting TRBD2. The junction had 15 bases not matched to a gene; V was cut back by 2 bases and J by 2 bases. Germline CDR1 SNHLY, CDR2 FYNNEI. The CDR3 is 20 amino acids. The DNA for the CDR3 is TGTGCCAGCAGTGAACCCAGCAGGAAACTAGCGGGGGAACACACAGATACGCAGTATTTT. Protein product: CASSEPSRKLAGEHTDTQYF.

The rearrangement uses TRBV7-9 and TRBJ2-1; D gene ambiguous. The CDR3 is 13 residues long. V was pared by 1 base and J by 8 bases, with 9 bases between. Per germline, CDR1 SEHNR and CDR2 FQNEAQ (reference sequence). The DNA of the CDR3 is TGTGCCAGCAGCTTAGGGTCCGTCTATGAGCAGTTCTTC. Residues: CASSLGSVYEQFF. The variable domain in full, with the rest retrieved from reference TRBV7-9 and TRBJ2-1, is DTGVSQNPRHKITKRGQNVTFRCDPISEHNRLYWYRQTLGQGPEFLTYFQNEAQLEKSRLLSDRFSAERPKGSFSTLEIQRTEQGDSAMYLCASSLGSVYEQFFGPGTRLTVL.

This clonotype was recorded many times. V and J are TRBV7-9 and TRBJ2-7; 12 nucleotides agree with TRBD2. V trimming: 5 bases; J trimming: 5 bases; junction bases outside the gene matches: 7. The CDR3 runs 15 residues. CDR1 is SEHNR, CDR2 FQNEAQ, per germline (reference sequence). CDR3 protein: CASSPRLAGEHEQYF. The CDR3 DNA reads as TGTGCCAGCAGCCCGCGACTAGCGGGGGAGCACGAGCAGTACTTC.

This clonotype was recorded at least ten times. The gene calls are TRBV7-9 and TRBJ2-7; D is unclear. Germline V gene sequence: CDR1 SEHNR, CDR2 FQNEAQ (reference sequence). Trimming took off 8 bases at V and 5 bases at J, with 16 bases between the two ends. The CDR3 runs 13 residues. DNA for the CDR3: TGTGCCAGCGTCAGCTCTCTGCGAGACGAGCAGTACTTC. As protein: CASVSSLRDEQYF.

This clonotype has only a few counts. The genes are TRBV24-1 and TRBJ2-5; D call uncertain. The CDR3 sequence is 14 residues long. Germline V CDR1 and CDR2: KGHDR, SFDVKD. Trimming cost V 0 bases and J 3 bases, with 7 bases left between them. The CDR3, as DNA: TGTGCCACCAGTGATTTGCGGGCCGAAGAGACCCAGTACTTC. Protein: CATSDLRAEETQYF.

This clonotype has a handful of counts. This chain links TRBV12-3 or TRBV12-4 with TRBJ1-2; D not resolved. Trimming cost V 2 bases and J 6 bases, with 10 bases left between them. The CDR3 totals 13 residues. In DNA, the CDR3 is TGTGCCAGCAGTTTAACTTCAGTTAATGGCTACACCTTC. Translating it yields CASSLTSVNGYTF.

A remark on this clonotype: A much larger clone is a single base away; this may be a read error. The V call is TRBV28, the J call TRBJ1-4; D remains unclear. Germline V gene data show CDR1 as MDHEN and CDR2 as SYDVKM. V lost 1 base and J lost 7, with 13 bases in between. CDR3 length: 15 residues. The CDR3 here is CASSLLANLGEKLFF. CDR3 nucleotide sequence: TGTGCCAGCAGTTTATTGGCAAACCTGGGTGAAAAACTGTTTTTT.

This clonotype was detected only a few times. This rearrangement joins TRBV5-6 to TRBJ2-7; 8 bases align to TRBD1. V was pared by 4 bases and J by 3 bases, with 12 bases of the junction left unmatched. From germline, CDR1 is SGHDT and CDR2 YYEEEE. CDR3 length equals 16 residues. DNA for the CDR3: TGTGCCAGCAGCGGGAGGACAGGGCTTTTGTTCTACGAGCAGTACTTC. It is translated as CASSGRTGLLFYEQYF.

This clonotype was seen many times. V and J are TRBV20-1 and TRBJ2-7; TRBD1 or TRBD2 may be the D gene (6 bases each). Germline values: CDR1 DFQATT, CDR2 SNEGSKA (reference sequence). Trimming left V 6 bases short and J 0 bases short, with 15 bases between. CDR3 length equals 14 residues. The CDR3 sequence is CSALGGFLSYEQYF. Written as DNA, the CDR3 is TGCAGTGCGTTAGGGGGGTTTCTCTCCTACGAGCAGTACTTC.

A note on this clonotype: With a much larger clone just one base away, this may be a read error. V is TRBV4-1 and J is TRBJ1-2; 7 bases line up with TRBD1. Looked up from germline, CDR1 is MGHRA and CDR2 is YSYEKL. CDR3 size: 15 residues. The CDR3 DNA follows: TGCGTCAGCAGCCAAGGACAGGCCACTAACTATGGCTACACCTTC. Translating it yields CVSSQGQATNYGYTF.

Ten or more counts support this clonotype. The V call is TRBV7-6, the J call TRBJ2-3; D perhaps matches TRBD2 (6 bases). Per the germline V gene, CDR1 is SGHVS and CDR2 is FNYEAQ. Trimming shortened V by 5 bases and J by 1 base, and 13 bases separated the two germline ends. This CDR3 has 15 residues. In DNA, the CDR3 is TGTGCCAGCAGCCCCGGGGGATCTCGCACAGATACGCAGTATTTT. Translation: CASSPGGSRTDTQYF.

This clonotype was seen a handful of times. This chain links TRBV9 with TRBJ2-3, with 10 bases matching TRBD2. From germline, CDR1 is SGDLS and CDR2 YYNGEE. J gave up 0 bases and V 3 bases, and 7 bases lay outside the gene matches. This CDR3 has 17 amino acids. DNA for the CDR3: TGTGCCAGCAGCGAGTCTAGCGGGGGCCTGAGCACAGATACGCAGTATTTT. This translates into CASSESSGGLSTDTQYF.

This sequence joins TRBV19 and TRBJ2-7, with a tentative D call TRBD1 (6 bases). The CDR3 sequence is 15 residues long. With 11 bases removed from V and 4 bases from J, the gap between germline ends came to 24 bases. CDR1 and CDR2 (germline): LNHDA, SQIVND (reference sequence). The CDR3 region has the DNA TGTGCCGGTACCCAAGGGCCGGGACAAAGTTACGAGCAGTACTTC. Encoded protein: CAGTQGPGQSYEQYF.

A note on this clonotype: A clone one base away is much larger, so this may be a read error. The V gene is TRBV7-9, the J gene TRBJ2-7, with D uncertain. Germline CDR1 SEHNR, CDR2 FQNEAQ (reference sequence). V was cut by 5 bases and J by 6 bases, with 14 bases left in between. This CDR3 comprises 13 residues. This chain's CDR3 is CASSPVAVIEQYF. As DNA, the CDR3 is TGTGCCAGCAGCCCAGTGGCAGTGATCGAGCAGTACTTC.

In this sample, this clonotype turned up a few times. The chain is built from TRBV15 and TRBJ1-1; D is unclear. Germline V gene lookup returns CDR1 LNHNV and CDR2 YYDKDF (reference sequence). V was trimmed by 3 bases and J by 11 bases, leaving 10 bases between them. The CDR3 has 11 residues. CDR3 nucleotide sequence: TGTGCCACCAGCAGTGGACCAACGGCTTTCTTT. It codes for CATSSGPTAFF.

This clonotype was observed a single time. The chain combines TRBV19 with TRBJ2-5, with 10 bases matching TRBD2. After removal of 3 bases from V and 5 bases from J, the junction contained 12 bases not matched to a gene. Per germline, CDR1 LNHDA and CDR2 SQIVND (reference sequence). The CDR3 spans 17 residues. The CDR3 here is CASSMMISGGPWETQYF. CDR3 sequence (DNA): TGTGCCAGTAGTATGATGATTAGCGGGGGGCCATGGGAGACCCAGTACTTC.

A word on this clonotype: The junction and the germline gene differ at one end; a read error may be behind it. V gene TRBV5-1 combines with J gene TRBJ1-1; D ambiguous. Germline CDR1 SGHRS, CDR2 YFSETQ. The CDR3 extends over 13 amino acids. The CDR3 spells CAGSLGPVAEALF. The CDR3 bases are TGCGCCGGCAGCTTGGGTCCGGTCGCTGAAGCTTTATTT.

This clonotype has a handful of counts. The genes are TRBV12-3 or TRBV12-4 and TRBJ2-3; maybe TRBD1 (5 bases). CDR3 length: 17 residues. The ends were cut back, 4 bases at V and 5 bases at J, with 22 bases in the middle. The CDR3 protein is CASSSPGQGSSVDTQYF. CDR3 in DNA: TGTGCCAGCAGTTCCCCCGGGCAGGGTAGTAGTGTAGATACGCAGTATTTT.

Here the CDR3 reads CASSLERDSPYEQYF. CDR3 DNA: TGTGCCAGCAGCTTAGAAAGGGACAGTCCCTACGAGCAGTACTTC. V usage is TRBV7-9 and J usage is TRBJ2-7, with 7 bases lining up with TRBD1. The germline CDR1 and CDR2 sequences are SEHNR and FQNEAQ (reference sequence). Trimming took 1 base from V and 2 from J; bases not matched to a gene: 5. The CDR3 runs 15 residues. The whole variable domain, remainder taken from reference TRBV7-9 and TRBJ2-7, is DTGVSQNPRHKITKRGQNVTFRCDPISEHNRLYWYRQTLGQGPEFLTYFQNEAQLEKSRLLSDRFSAERPKGSFSTLEIQRTEQGDSAMYLCASSLERDSPYEQYFGPGTRLTVT.

This chain connects TRBV20-1 to TRBJ1-2; TRBD1 matches at 9 bases. Germline-derived CDR1 and CDR2 are DFQATT and SNEGSKA (reference sequence). The CDR3 is 14 residues long. Trimming cost V 3 bases and J 4 bases; bases outside gene matches: 6. The CDR3 sequence: CSASWDRAVYGYTF. CDR3 sequence (DNA): TGCAGTGCTAGTTGGGACAGGGCGGTCTATGGCTACACCTTC.

This clonotype was seen repeatedly, ten times or more. The V gene is TRBV28, the J gene TRBJ2-7; D gene ambiguous. This CDR3 has 11 amino acids. V lost 5 bases and J lost 6, with 8 bases in between. CDR1 and CDR2 from the germline V gene are MDHEN and SYDVKM. CDR3 region: CASSTRLEQYF. The DNA for the CDR3 is TGTGCCAGCAGTACAAGACTCGAGCAGTACTTC.

With regard to this clonotype: This may arise from a read error, as a much more abundant clone is one base away. Because the CDR3 is missing its conserved closing phenylalanine or tryptophan, this is likely a read error. The J gene is TRBJ2-7, the V gene TRBV28; 7 positions agree with TRBD1. With 5 bases clipped from V and 2 bases from J, the junction kept 6 bases outside the gene matches. This CDR3 region has 14 residues. Germline loops: CDR1 MDHEN, CDR2 SYDVKM. DNA for the CDR3: TGTGCCAGCAGTCTCGGGACAGTTACCTACGAGCAGTACATC. It yields the protein CASSLGTVTYEQYI.

As regards this clonotype: The junction differs from germline at one of its ends, possibly a read error. The chain carries TRBV12-3 or TRBV12-4 and TRBJ2-1; D is uncertain. CDR3 size: 13 residues. CDR3 DNA sequence: TGTGCCAGCAGTTTAGTACAGAGCAATGAGCAGTGCTTC. It is translated as CASSLVQSNEQCF.